This T cell receptor (beta chain) appears in the sequencing data of a study of T cell responses to AZD1222 COVID-19 vaccine. Study findings and constraints: Dominant at 160-218 and 743-854, vaccine-associated CD4 TCRs also spanned spike. Donor demographics were predominantly white British with a female majority; clonal diversity may be underestimated.

CDR3 length: 14 residues. V trimming: 4 bases; J trimming: 8 bases; junction bases outside the gene matches: 8. Germline CDR1 is KGHSH and CDR2 is LQKENI. Generated by immunoSEQ multiplex PCR, the TCRdb table keeps only in-frame clones and is missing some. Among about 110,000 clones, roughly 90% were seen once, and the ten largest hold 5.1%. With respect to this clone: Antigen specificity is unknown.

The specimen was peripheral blood, collected on day 0 of AZD1222 vaccination. This clonotype was obtained from an adult in good health. The chain combines TRBV18 with TRBJ1-2, with TRBD1 matching 9 bases. This CDR3 is CASSRTQGAEGYTF. The CDR3 DNA follows: TGTGCCAGCTCACGGACACAGGGGGCGGAGGGCTACACCTTC.